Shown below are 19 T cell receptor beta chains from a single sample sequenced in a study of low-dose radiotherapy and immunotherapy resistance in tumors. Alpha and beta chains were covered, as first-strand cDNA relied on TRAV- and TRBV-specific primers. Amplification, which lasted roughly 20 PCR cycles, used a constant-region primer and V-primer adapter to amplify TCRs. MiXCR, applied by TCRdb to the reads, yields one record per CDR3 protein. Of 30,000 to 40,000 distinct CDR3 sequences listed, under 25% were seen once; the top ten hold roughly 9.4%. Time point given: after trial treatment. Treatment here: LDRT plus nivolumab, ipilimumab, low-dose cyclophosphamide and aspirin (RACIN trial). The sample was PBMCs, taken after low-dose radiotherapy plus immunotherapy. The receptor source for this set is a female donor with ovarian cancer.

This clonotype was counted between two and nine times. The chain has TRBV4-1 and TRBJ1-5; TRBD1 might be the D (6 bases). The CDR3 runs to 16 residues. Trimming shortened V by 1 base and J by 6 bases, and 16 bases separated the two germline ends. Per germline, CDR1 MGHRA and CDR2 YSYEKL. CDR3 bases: TGCGCCAGCAGCCAAGGAACGGGGGGCGTCGGTCAGCCCCAGCATTTT. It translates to CASSQGTGGVGQPQHF.

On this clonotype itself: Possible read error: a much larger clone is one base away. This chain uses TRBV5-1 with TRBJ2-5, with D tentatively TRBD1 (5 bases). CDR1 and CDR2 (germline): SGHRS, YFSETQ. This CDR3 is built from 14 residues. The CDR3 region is CASSLGQGTEIQYF. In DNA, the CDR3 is TGCGCCAGCAGCTTGGGCCAGGGAACAGAGATCCAGTACTTC.

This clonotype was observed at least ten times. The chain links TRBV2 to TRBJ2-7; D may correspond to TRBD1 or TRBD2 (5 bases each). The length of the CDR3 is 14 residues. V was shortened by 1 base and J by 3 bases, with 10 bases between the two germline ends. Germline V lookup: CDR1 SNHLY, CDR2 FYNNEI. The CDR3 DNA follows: TGTGCCAGCAGTGAAGTGGGGACGGGCTACGAGCAGTACTTC. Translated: CASSEVGTGYEQYF.

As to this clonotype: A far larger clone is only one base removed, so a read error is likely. The CDR3 is CASSLANRAYEQYF. Here the CDR3 DNA reads TGTGCCAGCAGCTTGGCTAACAGGGCCTACGAGCAGTACTTC. This sequence joins TRBV5-4 and TRBJ2-7; maybe TRBD1 (6 bases). Trimming shortened V by 0 bases and J by 2 bases, and 9 bases separated the two germline ends. The V gene's germline CDR1 is SGHNT and CDR2 YYREEE (reference sequence). CDR3 length: 14 amino acids.

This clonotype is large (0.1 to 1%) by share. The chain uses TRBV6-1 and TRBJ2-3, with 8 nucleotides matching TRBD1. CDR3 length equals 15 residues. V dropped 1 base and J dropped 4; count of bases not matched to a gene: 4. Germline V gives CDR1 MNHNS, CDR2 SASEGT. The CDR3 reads CASSEGTGGADTQYF. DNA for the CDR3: TGTGCCAGCAGTGAAGGCACAGGGGGTGCAGATACGCAGTATTTT.

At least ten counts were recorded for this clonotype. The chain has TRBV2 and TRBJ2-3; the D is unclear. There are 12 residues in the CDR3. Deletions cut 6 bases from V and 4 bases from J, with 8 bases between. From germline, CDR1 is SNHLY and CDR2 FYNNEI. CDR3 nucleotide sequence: TGTGCCAGCAGCCGGGCCGCAGATACGCAGTATTTT. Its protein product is CASSRAADTQYF.

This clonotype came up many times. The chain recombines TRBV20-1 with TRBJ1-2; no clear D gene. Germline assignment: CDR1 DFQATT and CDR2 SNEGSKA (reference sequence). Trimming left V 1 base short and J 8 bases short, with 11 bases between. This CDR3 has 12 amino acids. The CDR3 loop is CSARVPGGGYTF. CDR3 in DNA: TGCAGTGCTAGAGTGCCTGGCGGCGGCTACACCTTC.

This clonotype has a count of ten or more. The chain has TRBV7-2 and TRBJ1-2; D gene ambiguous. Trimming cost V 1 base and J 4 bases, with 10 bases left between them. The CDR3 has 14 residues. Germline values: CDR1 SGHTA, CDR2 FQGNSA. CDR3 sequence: CASSLDSFLYGYTF. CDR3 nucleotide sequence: TGTGCCAGCAGCTTAGACAGTTTCCTCTATGGCTACACCTTC.

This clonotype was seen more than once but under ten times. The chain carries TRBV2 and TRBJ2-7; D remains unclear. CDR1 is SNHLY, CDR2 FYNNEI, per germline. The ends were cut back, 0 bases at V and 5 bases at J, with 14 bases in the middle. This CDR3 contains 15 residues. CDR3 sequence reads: CASSEAHGLNNEQYF. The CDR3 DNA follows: TGTGCCAGCAGTGAAGCGCACGGGCTGAACAACGAGCAGTACTTC.

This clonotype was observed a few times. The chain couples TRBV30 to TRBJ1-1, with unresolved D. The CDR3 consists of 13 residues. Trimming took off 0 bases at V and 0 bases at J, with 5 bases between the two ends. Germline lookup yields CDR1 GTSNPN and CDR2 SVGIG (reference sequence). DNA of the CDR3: TGTGCCTGGAGTGTACATCTGAACACTGAAGCTTTCTTT. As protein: CAWSVHLNTEAFF.

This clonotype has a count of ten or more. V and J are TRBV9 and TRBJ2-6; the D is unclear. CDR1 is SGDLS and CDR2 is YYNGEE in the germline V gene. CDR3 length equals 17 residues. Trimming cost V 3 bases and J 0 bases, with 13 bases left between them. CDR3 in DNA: TGTGCCAGCAGCGACCGGACCAATCTCTCTGGGGCCAACGTCCTGACTTTC. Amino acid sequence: CASSDRTNLSGANVLTF. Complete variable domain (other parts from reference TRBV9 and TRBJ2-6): DSGVTQTPKHLITATGQRVTLRCSPRSGDLSVYWYQQSLDQGLQFLIQYYNGEERAKGNILERFSAQQFPDLHSELNLSSLELGDSALYFCASSDRTNLSGANVLTFGAGSRLTVL.

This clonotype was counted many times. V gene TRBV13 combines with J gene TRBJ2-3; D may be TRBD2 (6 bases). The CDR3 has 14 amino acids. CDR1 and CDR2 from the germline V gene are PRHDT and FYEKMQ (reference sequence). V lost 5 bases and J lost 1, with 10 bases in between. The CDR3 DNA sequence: TGTGCCAGCAGCCACCGCGGGGGCACAGATACGCAGTATTTT. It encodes CASSHRGGTDTQYF.

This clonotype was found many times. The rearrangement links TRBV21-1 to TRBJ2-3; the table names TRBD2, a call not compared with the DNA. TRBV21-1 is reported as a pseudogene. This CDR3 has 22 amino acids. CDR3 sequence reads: CASSKAAAPRSGTSGYTDTQYF. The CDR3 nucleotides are TGTGCCAGCAGCAAAGCGGCAGCTCCTCGATCCGGGACTAGCGGGTACACAGATACGCAGTATTTT.

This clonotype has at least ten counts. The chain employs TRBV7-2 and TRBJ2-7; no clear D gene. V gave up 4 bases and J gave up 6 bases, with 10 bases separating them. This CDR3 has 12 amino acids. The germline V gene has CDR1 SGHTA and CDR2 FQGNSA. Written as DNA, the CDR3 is TGTGCCAGCAGCTCGGACCGCTTCGAGCAGTACTTC. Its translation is CASSSDRFEQYF.

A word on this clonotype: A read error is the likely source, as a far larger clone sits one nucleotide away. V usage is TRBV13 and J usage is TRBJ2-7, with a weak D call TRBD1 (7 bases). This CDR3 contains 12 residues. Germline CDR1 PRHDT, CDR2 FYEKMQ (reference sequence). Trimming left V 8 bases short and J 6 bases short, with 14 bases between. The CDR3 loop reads CASCDQGGEQYF. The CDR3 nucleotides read TGTGCCAGCTGTGACCAGGGGGGCGAGCAGTACTTC.

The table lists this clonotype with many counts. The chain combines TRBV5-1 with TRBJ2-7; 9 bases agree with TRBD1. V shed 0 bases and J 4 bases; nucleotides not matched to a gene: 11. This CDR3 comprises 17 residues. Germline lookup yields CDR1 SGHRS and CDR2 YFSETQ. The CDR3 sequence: CASSLASWTGEVYEQYF. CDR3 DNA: TGCGCCAGCAGCTTGGCCAGTTGGACAGGGGAAGTTTACGAGCAGTACTTC.

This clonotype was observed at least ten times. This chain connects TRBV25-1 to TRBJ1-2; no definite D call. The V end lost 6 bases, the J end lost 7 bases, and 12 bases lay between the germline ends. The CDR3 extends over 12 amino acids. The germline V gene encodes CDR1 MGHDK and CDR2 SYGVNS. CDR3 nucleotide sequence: TGTGCCAGCAGGCCTGGAGGTGCTGGCTACACCTTC. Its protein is CASRPGGAGYTF.

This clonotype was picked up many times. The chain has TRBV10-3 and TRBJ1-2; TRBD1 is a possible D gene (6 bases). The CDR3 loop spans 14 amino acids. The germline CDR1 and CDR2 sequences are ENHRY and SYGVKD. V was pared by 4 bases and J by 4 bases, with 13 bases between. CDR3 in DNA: TGTGCCATCAGTGCAAGACAGGATAGCTATGGCTACACCTTC. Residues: CAISARQDSYGYTF.

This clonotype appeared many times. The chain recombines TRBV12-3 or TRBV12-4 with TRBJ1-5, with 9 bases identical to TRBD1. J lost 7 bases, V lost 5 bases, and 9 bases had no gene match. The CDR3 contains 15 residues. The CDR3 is CASSKGQGFGQPQHF. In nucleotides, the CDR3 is TGTGCCAGCAGTAAGGGACAGGGCTTTGGGCAGCCCCAGCATTTT.